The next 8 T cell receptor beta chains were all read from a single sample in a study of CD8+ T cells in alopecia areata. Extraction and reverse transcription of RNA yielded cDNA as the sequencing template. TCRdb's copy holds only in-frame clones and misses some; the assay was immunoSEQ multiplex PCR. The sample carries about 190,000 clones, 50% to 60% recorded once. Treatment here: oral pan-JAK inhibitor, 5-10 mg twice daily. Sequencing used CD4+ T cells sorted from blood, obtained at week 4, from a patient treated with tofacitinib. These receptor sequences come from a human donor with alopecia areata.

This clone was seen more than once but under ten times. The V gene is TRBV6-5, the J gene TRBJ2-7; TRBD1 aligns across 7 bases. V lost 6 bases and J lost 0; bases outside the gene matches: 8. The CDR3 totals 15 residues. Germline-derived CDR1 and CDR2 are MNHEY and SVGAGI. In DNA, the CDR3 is TGTGCCAGCAGACGCCGGGACAGAAGCTCCTACGAGCAGTACTTC. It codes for CASRRRDRSSYEQYF.

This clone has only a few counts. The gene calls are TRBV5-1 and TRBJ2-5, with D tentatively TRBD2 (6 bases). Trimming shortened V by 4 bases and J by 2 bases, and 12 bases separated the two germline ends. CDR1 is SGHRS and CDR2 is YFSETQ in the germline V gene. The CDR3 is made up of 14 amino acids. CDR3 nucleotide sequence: TGCGCCAGCAGCCCCGGGACTGTTCAAGAGACCCAGTACTTC. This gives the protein CASSPGTVQETQYF.

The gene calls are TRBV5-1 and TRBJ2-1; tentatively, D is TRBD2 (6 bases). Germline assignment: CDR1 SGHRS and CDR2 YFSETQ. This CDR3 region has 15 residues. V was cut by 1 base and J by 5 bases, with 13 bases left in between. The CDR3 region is CASSLYGGSHNEQFF. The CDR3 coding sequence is TGCGCCAGCAGCTTGTATGGAGGGTCCCACAATGAGCAGTTCTTC.

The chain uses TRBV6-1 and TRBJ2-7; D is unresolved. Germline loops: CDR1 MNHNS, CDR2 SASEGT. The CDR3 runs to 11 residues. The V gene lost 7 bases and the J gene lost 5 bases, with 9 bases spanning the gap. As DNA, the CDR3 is TGTGCCAGCACCCTCTATCACGAGCAGTACTTC. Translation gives CASTLYHEQYF.

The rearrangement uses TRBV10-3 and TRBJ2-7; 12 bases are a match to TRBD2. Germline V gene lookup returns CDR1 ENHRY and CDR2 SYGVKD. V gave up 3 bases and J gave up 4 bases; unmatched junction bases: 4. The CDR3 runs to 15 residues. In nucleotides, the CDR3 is TGTGCCATCAGTGAAGGACTAGCGGGAAAGTACGAGCAGTACTTC. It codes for CAISEGLAGKYEQYF.

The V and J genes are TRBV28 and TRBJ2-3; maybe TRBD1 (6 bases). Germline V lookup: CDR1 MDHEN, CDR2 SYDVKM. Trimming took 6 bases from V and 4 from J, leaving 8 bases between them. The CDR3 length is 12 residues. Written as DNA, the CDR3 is TGTGCCAGCAGACAGGGCGCAGATACGCAGTATTTT. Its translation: CASRQGADTQYF.

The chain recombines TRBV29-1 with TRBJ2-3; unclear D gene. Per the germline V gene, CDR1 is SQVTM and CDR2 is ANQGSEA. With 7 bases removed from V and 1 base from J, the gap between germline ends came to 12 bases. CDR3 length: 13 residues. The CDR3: CSGNSDGTDTQYF. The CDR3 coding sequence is TGCAGCGGGAACTCGGACGGCACAGATACGCAGTATTTT.

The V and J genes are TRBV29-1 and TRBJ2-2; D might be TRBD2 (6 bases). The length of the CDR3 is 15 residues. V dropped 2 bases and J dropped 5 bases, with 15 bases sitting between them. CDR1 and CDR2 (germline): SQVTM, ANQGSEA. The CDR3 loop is CSVELLARPTGELFF. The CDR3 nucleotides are TGCAGCGTTGAATTGCTAGCGAGACCGACCGGGGAGCTGTTTTTT.